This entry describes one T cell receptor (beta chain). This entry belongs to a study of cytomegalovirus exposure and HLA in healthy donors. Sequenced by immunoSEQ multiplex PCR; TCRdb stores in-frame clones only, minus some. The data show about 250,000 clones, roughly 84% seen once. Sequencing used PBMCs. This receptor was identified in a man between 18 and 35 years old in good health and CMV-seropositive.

CDR3 DNA sequence: TGTGCCTGGGACTCCCTGACAGGGCCGAACACTGAAGCTTTCTTT. Translating gives CAWDSLTGPNTEAFF. The chain combines TRBV30 with TRBJ1-1; 7 bases are shared with TRBD1. V trimming: 5 bases; J trimming: 1 base; junction bases outside the gene matches: 10. Germline values: CDR1 GTSNPN, CDR2 SVGIG (reference sequence). The CDR3 consists of 15 residues.